This is a list of T cell receptor beta chains from one sample in a study of response to subunit inactivated influenza vaccine. TCRdb independently ran MiXCR on the RT-PCR reads; one entry per CDR3 protein. The sample holds about half a million distinct CDR3 sequences, around 9.9% seen once. The sequencing here drew on PBMCs from blood, taken around seven weeks after vaccination. These receptors were taken from a man aged 45-65 years who received an inactivated influenza vaccine. CDR3s include the opening cysteine and the closing phenylalanine or tryptophan. Some rows have no size entry. The others give once, few or many, or a class for an expanded clone.

few	TRBV7-2	TRBJ2-5	CASSLPGPRMRETQYF
NA	TRBV7-9	TRBJ2-7	CASSRWTNQGEQYF
many	TRBV7-2	TRBJ2-5	CASSLGLITGGRETQYF
few	TRBV7-6	TRBJ2-7	CASSLRDRGDEQYF
many	TRBV28	TRBJ2-1	CASTTAGDEQFF
many	TRBV7-2	TRBJ2-5	CASSLGLAGRETQYF
NA	TRBV6-2/TRBV6-3	TRBJ1-2	CASSYLQGRDGYTF
NA	TRBV5-1	TRBJ2-1	CASSFRDPIRNEQFF
many	TRBV27	TRBJ2-3	CASRETSSGTDTQYF
many	TRBV12-3/TRBV12-4	TRBJ1-3	CASQLHGGNTIYF
many	TRBV29-1	TRBJ2-1	CSVDTSGSSYNEQFF
NA	TRBV12-3/TRBV12-4	TRBJ2-2	CASSPTGRNTGELFF
few	TRBV15	TRBJ2-1	CATSRKAYDNEQFF
NA	TRBV4-2	TRBJ1-2	CASSHRGQGHYGYTF
many	TRBV20-1	TRBJ1-1	CSARADSEAFF
NA	TRBV6-1	TRBJ1-4	CASSDRTGLNEKLFF
few	TRBV3-1	TRBJ1-1	CASRIGGQLNTEAFF
few	TRBV20-1	TRBJ1-1	CSARDNGSGVDNTEAFF
few	TRBV19	TRBJ1-2	CASSLTRTPETYTF
many	TRBV20-1	TRBJ1-6	CSALLSGQLYNSPLHF
NA	TRBV2	TRBJ2-2	CASRDRVLTGELFF
few	TRBV13	TRBJ2-7	CASSLNRLGEQYF
NA	TRBV21-1	TRBJ2-5	CASSKRQGGGQETQYF
NA	TRBV20-1	TRBJ2-7	CSASLPSGRHYEQYF
NA	TRBV3-1	TRBJ2-7	CASSQDRPYEQYF
few	TRBV5-1	TRBJ2-3	CASNWVPGTDTQYF
NA	TRBV6-1	TRBJ2-3	CASSETYLPTDTQYF
NA	TRBV2	TRBJ2-3	CASSEASGHHTDTQYF
few	TRBV6-2/TRBV6-3	TRBJ2-2	CASSYFAYGELFF
NA	TRBV5-5	TRBJ2-3	CASSTGLAGVVDTQYF
few	TRBV10-3	TRBJ1-1	CAIRSPSINTEAFF
many	TRBV10-3	TRBJ2-2	CAITKDSNTGELFF
NA	TRBV7-6	TRBJ2-3	CASSRAGPFADTQYF
many	TRBV7-8	TRBJ1-1	CASSPITGNTEAFF
few	TRBV19	TRBJ2-3	CASTIPGGTDTQYF
many	TRBV7-2	TRBJ1-6	CASSLIVLSPLHF
NA	TRBV18	TRBJ2-1	CASSPPEDRVNEQFF
few	TRBV4-3	TRBJ2-6	CASSQDPTGLHSGANVLTF
NA	TRBV6-2/TRBV6-3	TRBJ2-3	CASSYESHPTDTQYF
many	TRBV4-2	TRBJ2-1	CASSQVGAGVLNNEQFF
NA	TRBV27	TRBJ1-2	CASSSGLYYGYTF
NA	TRBV12-3/TRBV12-4	TRBJ1-2	CASSLGQRGVYTF
few	TRBV6-1	TRBJ2-4	CASTPGGSGNIQYF
NA	TRBV12-3/TRBV12-4	TRBJ1-6	CASSNRGRNSPLHF
once	TRBV5-1	TRBJ2-1	CASAGRGGQYNEQFF
few	TRBV20-1	TRBJ1-3	CSAREGPGNTIYF
NA	TRBV7-8	TRBJ2-1	CASSSASGRAPEQFF
few	TRBV5-1	TRBJ2-7	CASSLDRQGSYEQYF
many	TRBV4-3	TRBJ1-2	CASSQQQGPNYGYTF
many	TRBV5-1	TRBJ2-2	CASSSGGGTNTGELFF
many	TRBV20-1	TRBJ2-5	CSALSRTQETQYF
few	TRBV11-2	TRBJ2-1	CASRPFWDRDHNEQFF
NA	TRBV12-3/TRBV12-4	TRBJ2-5	CASSLQGVPQETQYF
NA	TRBV29-1	TRBJ2-6	CSVALQGVSNVLTF
few	TRBV20-1	TRBJ2-2	CSARGVSVELFF
NA	TRBV9	TRBJ2-3	CASSGGLAGNTQYF